These 3 T cell receptor beta chains came from one sample sequenced in a study of beta chain features in type 1 diabetes. Expressed TCRB transcripts were sequenced because the isolated RNA had all been reverse transcribed beforehand. The data were produced by immunoSEQ multiplex PCR, yet TCRdb's version contains in-frame clones alone and is incomplete. The sample has under 950,000 clones, 15% to 20% seen once; the top ten hold 0.023%. Specimen: naive CD4+ T cells from blood. The receptors derive from a woman aged 18-29 years in good health.

The rearrangement uses TRBV9 and TRBJ1-5; D remains ambiguous. The germline V and J ends were trimmed by 0 bases and 1 base, with 11 bases remaining between them. Per germline, CDR1 SGDLS and CDR2 YYNGEE. CDR3 length: 16 amino acids. CDR3 DNA sequence: TGTGCCAGCAGCGTAGCGTTTTCGAGAAGCAATCAGCCCCAGCATTTT. It encodes CASSVAFSRSNQPQHF.

The CDR3 nucleotides are TGTGCCAGCAGTAATTCCGGGACAGGGCAGACTGAAGCTTTCTTT. This gives the protein CASSNSGTGQTEAFF. V gene TRBV28 combines with J gene TRBJ1-1, with 9 bases that match TRBD1. V lost 5 bases to trimming and J lost 5 bases; unmatched junction nucleotides: 9. The length of the CDR3 is 15 residues. The germline V gene has CDR1 MDHEN and CDR2 SYDVKM.

The chain recombines TRBV28 with TRBJ2-7; 8 bases line up with TRBD1. The V gene end was trimmed by 4 bases and the J gene end by 1 base; junction bases not matched to a gene: 6. The CDR3 sequence is 15 residues long. Germline V lookup: CDR1 MDHEN, CDR2 SYDVKM. The CDR3 reads CASSSGGRGSYEQYF. The CDR3, as DNA: TGTGCCAGCAGTTCAGGGGGCAGGGGGTCCTACGAGCAGTACTTC.